Sequencing of this T cell receptor beta chain was carried out in a study of cytomegalovirus exposure and HLA in healthy donors. Study results and caveats: An analysis was carried out later, and it reportedly showed fewer N-insertions in an Asian-associated ancestry cluster than the roughly 670-donor mean.

CDR3 length equals 16 residues. The germline gives CDR1 SGHTA, CDR2 FQGNSA. Trimming stripped 5 bases from V and 0 bases from J, with 17 bases between. The primer mix had 60 Vbeta and 13 Jbeta primers. Assay: immunoSEQ multiplex PCR; the TCRdb copy retains only in-frame clones and omits some. The data hold 85,000 to 100,000 clones, with roughly 80% observed a single time. The table lists this clone with a few counts. Its matching antigen is unknown. This rearrangement joins TRBV7-2 to TRBJ2-7, with D maybe TRBD2 (6 bases). This clonotype was sampled from a man aged 50-60 years in good health and CMV-seropositive. The material sequenced was PBMCs. CDR3 protein: CASSPGDGLSSYEQYF. DNA for the CDR3: TGTGCCAGCAGCCCGGGGGACGGCCTTAGCTCCTACGAGCAGTACTTC.